The clone carrying this TCR beta chain was observed a few times. This entry belongs to a study of patients and donors after allogeneic stem cell transplantation. Via MiXCR, TCRdb re-called the RT-PCR reads, giving one row per CDR3 protein. The data hold fewer than 250,000 distinct CDR3 sequences, with roughly 14% observed a single time. The germline V gene encodes CDR1 LNHDA and CDR2 SQIVND (reference sequence). The CDR3 totals 16 residues. Trimming pared 2 bases from V and 2 bases from J, leaving 13 bases between. Sequenced material: blood, either unsorted or a sorted T cell fraction (not recorded which). The receptor was isolated from a human donor who was either an allogeneic HSCT recipient or a stem cell or donor lymphocyte infusion donor (not recorded which). It is not recorded whose cells these are; they may come from a transplant donor. The rearrangement links TRBV19 to TRBJ1-5; D not resolved. CDR3 region: CASSISGVDRNQPQHF. As DNA, the CDR3 is TGTGCCAGTAGTATAAGTGGAGTGGACCGCAATCAGCCCCAGCATTTT.